This T cell receptor beta chain is from a study of T cells after yellow fever vaccination. Overall study: Where fractions had low cell numbers, libraries were prepared from them with the SMART-Seq v4 Ultra Low Input RNA kit.

For TCR, cDNA came from 5'RACE template switching, which added a universal primer site and UMIs. TCRdb ran MiXCR on the 5' RACE reads and lists one entry per CDR3 protein. The profile shows about 210,000 distinct CDR3 sequences, roughly 3.3% of them singletons. This clonotype was picked up a small number of times. Its antigen is unidentified. The CDR3 sequence is 14 residues long. Points from the study as a whole: Most clones from primary vaccination resurfaced after the booster (about 95% CD4, more than 75% CD8).

V and J are TRBV21-1 and TRBJ1-1; the D call TRBD1 from the table was never checked on the DNA. TRBV21-1 is a pseudogene segment. Sequencing used CD4+ T cells sorted from PBMCs, obtained 10 days after the yellow fever booster vaccination. This TCR was sampled from a man between 18 and 29 years old who received the YFV17D yellow fever vaccine. As DNA, the CDR3 is TGTGCCAGCAGCAAATTCGCCCCCAGCACTGAAGCTTTCTTT. This sequence encodes CASSKFAPSTEAFF.